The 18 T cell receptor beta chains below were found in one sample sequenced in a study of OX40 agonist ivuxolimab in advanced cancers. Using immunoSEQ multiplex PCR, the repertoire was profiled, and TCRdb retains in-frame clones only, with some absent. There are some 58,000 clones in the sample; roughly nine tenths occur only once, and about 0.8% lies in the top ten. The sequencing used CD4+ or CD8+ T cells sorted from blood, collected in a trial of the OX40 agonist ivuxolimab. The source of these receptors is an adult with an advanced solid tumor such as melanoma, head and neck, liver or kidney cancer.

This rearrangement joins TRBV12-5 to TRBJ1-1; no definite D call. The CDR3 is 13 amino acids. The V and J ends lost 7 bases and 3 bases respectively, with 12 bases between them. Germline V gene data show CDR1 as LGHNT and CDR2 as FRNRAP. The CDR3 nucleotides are TGTGCTAGTGCCTCCATGGGCGACACTGAAGCTTTCTTT. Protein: CASASMGDTEAFF.

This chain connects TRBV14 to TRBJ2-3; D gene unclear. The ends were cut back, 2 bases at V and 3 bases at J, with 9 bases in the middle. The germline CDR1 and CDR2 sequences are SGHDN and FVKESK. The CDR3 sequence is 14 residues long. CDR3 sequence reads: CASSQTVGTDTQYF. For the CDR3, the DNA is TGTGCCAGCAGCCAAACGGTCGGGACAGATACGCAGTATTTT. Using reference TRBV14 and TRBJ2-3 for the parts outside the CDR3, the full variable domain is EAGVTQFPSHSVIEKGQTVTLRCDPISGHDNLYWYRRVMGKEIKFLLHFVKESKQDESGMPNNRFLAERTGGTYSTLKVQPAELEDSGVYFCASSQTVGTDTQYFGPGTRLTVL.

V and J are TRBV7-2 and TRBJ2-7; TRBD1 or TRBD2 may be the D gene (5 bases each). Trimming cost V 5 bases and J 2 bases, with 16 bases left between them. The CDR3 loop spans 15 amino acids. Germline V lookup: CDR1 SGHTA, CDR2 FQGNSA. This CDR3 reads CASSTKTGTTYEQYF. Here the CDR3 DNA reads TGTGCCAGCAGCACGAAAACCGGGACGACCTACGAGCAGTACTTC.

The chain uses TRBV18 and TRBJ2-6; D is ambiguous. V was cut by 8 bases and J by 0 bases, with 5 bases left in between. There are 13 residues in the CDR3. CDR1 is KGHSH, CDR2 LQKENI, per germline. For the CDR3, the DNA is TGTGCCAGCCAGATCTCTGGGGCCAACGTCCTGACTTTC. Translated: CASQISGANVLTF.

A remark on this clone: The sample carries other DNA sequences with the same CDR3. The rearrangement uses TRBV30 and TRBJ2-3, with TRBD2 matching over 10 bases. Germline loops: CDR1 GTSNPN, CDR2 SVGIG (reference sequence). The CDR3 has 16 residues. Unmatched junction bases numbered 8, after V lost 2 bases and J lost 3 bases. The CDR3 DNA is TGTGCCTGGAGTACGCTAGCGGGAGTTGGGACAGATACGCAGTATTTT. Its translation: CAWSTLAGVGTDTQYF.

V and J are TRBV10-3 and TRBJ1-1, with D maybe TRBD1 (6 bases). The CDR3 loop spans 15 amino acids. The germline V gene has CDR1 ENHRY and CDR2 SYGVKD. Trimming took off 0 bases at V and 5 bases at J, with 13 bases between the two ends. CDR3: CAISESNRVGTEAFF. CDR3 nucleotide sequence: TGTGCCATCAGTGAGTCGAACAGGGTGGGGACTGAAGCTTTCTTT.

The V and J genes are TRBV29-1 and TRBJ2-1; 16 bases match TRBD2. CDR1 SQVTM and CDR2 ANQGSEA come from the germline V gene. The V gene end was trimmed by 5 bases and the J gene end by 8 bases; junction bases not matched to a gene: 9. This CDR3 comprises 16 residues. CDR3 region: CSVLGTSGGDRDEQFF. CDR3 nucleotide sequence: TGCAGCGTTTTAGGGACTAGCGGGGGGGATCGCGATGAGCAGTTCTTC.

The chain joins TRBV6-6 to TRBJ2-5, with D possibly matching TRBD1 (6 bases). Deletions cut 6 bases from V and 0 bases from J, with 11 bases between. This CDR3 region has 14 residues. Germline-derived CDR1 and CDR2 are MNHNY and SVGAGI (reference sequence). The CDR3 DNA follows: TGTGCCAGCAGGACTACAGGGTACCAAGAGACCCAGTACTTC. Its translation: CASRTTGYQETQYF.

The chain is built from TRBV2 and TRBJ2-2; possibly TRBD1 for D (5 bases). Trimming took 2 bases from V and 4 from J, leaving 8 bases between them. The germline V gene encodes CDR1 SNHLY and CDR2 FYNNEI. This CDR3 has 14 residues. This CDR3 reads CASSETQGTGELFF. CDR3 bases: TGTGCCAGCAGTGAAACCCAGGGCACCGGGGAGCTGTTTTTT.

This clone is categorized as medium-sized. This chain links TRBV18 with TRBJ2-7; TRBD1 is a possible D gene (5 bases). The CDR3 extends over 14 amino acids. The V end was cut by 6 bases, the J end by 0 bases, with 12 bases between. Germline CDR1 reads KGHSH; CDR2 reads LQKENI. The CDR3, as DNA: TGTGCCAGCTCGCCCGACAGATTCTCCTACGAGCAGTACTTC. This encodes CASSPDRFSYEQYF.

CDR3 coding DNA: TGTGCCAGTAGATTCAAGGTAGGCGAGCAGTTCTTC. Protein: CASRFKVGEQFF. The chain joins TRBV19 to TRBJ2-1; the D is unclear. Trimming removed 6 bases at V and 10 bases at J, with 13 bases between. CDR3 length equals 12 residues. Germline-derived CDR1 and CDR2 are LNHDA and SQIVND (reference sequence).

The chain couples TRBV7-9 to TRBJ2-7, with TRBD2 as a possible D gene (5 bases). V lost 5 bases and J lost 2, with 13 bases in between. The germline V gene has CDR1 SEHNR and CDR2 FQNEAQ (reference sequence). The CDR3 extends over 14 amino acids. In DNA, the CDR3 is TGTGCCAGCAGCCCCGGGATTTTAGCCTACGAGCAGTACTTC. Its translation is CASSPGILAYEQYF.

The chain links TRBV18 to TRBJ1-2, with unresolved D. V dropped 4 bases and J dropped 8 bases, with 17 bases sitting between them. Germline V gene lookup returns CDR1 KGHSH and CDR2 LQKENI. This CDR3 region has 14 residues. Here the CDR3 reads CASSQDGLGRGYTF. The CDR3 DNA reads TGTGCCAGCTCACAGGACGGTCTAGGGCGCGGCTACACCTTC. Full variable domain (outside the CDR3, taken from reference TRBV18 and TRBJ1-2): NAGVMQNPRHLVRRRGQEARLRCSPMKGHSHVYWYRQLPEEGLKFMVYLQKENIIDESGMPKERFSAEFPKEGPSILRIQQVVRGDSAAYFCASSQDGLGRGYTFGSGTRLTVV.

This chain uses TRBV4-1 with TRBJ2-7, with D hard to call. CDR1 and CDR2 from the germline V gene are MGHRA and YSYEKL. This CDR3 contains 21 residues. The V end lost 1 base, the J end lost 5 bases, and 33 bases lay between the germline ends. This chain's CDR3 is CASSQGGWVFTNTAKGNEQYF. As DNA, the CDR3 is TGCGCCAGCAGCCAAGGGGGTTGGGTCTTTACCAATACGGCGAAGGGAAACGAGCAGTACTTC.

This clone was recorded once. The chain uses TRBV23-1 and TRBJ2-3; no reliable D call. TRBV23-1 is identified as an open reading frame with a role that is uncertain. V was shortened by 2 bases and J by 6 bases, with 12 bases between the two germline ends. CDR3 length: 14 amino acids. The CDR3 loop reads CASSQNHPIDTQYF. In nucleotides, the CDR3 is TGCGCCAGCAGTCAAAACCATCCCATCGATACGCAGTATTTT.

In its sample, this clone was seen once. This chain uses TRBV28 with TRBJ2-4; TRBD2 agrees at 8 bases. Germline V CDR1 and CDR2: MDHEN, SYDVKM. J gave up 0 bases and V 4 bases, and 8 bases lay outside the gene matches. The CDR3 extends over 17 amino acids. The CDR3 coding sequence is TGTGCCAGCAGTTCCCCCCCCGGGAGGGTAGCCAAAAACATTCAGTACTTC. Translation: CASSSPPGRVAKNIQYF.

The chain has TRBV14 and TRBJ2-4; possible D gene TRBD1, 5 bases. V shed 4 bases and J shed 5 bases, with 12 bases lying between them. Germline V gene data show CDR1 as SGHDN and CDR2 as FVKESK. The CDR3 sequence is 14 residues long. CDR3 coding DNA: TGTGCCAGCAGCCGTCCAGGGAAAGAAAACATTCAGTACTTC. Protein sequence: CASSRPGKENIQYF.

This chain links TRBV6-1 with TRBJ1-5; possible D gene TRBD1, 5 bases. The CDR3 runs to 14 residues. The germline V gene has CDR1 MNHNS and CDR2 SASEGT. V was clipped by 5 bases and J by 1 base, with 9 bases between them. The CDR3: CASSHQGSNQPQHF. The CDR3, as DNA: TGTGCCAGCAGTCACCAGGGAAGCAATCAGCCCCAGCATTTT.